This T cell receptor beta chain derives from a study of control samples from healthy donors and cancer patients. This CDR3 comprises 15 residues. Germline-derived CDR1 and CDR2 are MNHEY and SVGAGI. V shed 6 bases and J shed 0 bases, with 14 bases lying between them. This table comes from immunoSEQ multiplex PCR, and its TCRdb copy is limited to in-frame clones, with some not included. The repertoire holds 110,000 or so clones, about 83% seen once, with roughly 12% in the top ten. Sample: blood. This receptor was obtained from a man aged 25-40 years in good health. The chain employs TRBV6-5 and TRBJ1-1; D call uncertain. In DNA form, the CDR3 reads TGTGCCAGCAGGGGCGGGGAGGATTTGAACACTGAAGCTTTCTTT. It specifies CASRGGEDLNTEAFF.